This TCR beta chain was recovered during a study of cytomegalovirus exposure and HLA in healthy donors. The study's findings and limits: Per a prior analysis, the majority of TCR beta V segments were productive roughly 90% or roughly 30% of the time. Both high specificity and high sensitivity reportedly marked the classifier's diagnosis of cytomegalovirus status.

As regards this clone: Antigen specificity is unknown.

Use of 60 Vbeta and 13 Jbeta primers characterized the PCR. Sequenced by immunoSEQ multiplex PCR; TCRdb stores in-frame clones only, minus some. The repertoire holds under 90,000 clones, around 70% seen once, with roughly 9% in the top ten. V was clipped by 2 bases and J by 1 base, with 10 bases between them. Per germline, CDR1 SGHTS and CDR2 YDEGEE. CDR3 length equals 16 residues. The J gene is TRBJ2-6, the V gene TRBV5-8; D is perhaps TRBD1 (8 bases). The material sequenced was PBMCs. This clonotype was obtained from a man aged 35-49 years in good health and CMV-seropositive. The CDR3: CASSLQGGSGANVLTF. For the CDR3, the DNA is TGTGCCAGCAGCTTACAGGGGGGGTCTGGGGCCAACGTCCTGACTTTC.